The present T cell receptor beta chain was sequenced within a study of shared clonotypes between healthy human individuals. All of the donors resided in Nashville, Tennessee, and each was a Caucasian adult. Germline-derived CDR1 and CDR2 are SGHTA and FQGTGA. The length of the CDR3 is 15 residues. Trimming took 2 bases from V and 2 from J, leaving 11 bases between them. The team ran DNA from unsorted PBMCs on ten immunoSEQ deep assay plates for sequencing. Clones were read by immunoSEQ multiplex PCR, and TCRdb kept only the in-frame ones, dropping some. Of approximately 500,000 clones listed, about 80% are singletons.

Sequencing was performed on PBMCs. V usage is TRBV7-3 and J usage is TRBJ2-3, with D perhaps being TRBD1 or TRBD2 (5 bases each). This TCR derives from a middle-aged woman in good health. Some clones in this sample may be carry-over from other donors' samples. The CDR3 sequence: CASSLVGTNTDTQYF. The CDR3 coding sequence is TGTGCCAGCAGCTTAGTGGGGACCAACACAGATACGCAGTATTTT. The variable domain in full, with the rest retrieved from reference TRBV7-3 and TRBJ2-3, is GAGVSQTPSNKVTEKGKYVELRCDPISGHTALYWYRQSLGQGPEFLIYFQGTGAADDSGLPNDRFFAVRPEGSVSTLKIQRTERGDSAVYLCASSLVGTNTDTQYFGPGTRLTVL.